This record covers a single T cell receptor beta chain. Its matching antigen is unknown. Data came from immunoSEQ multiplex PCR; TCRdb stores just in-frame clones and leaves some out. This table has approximately 150,000 clones, 85% to 90% appearing once. This sample was taken from a study of T cell responses to AZD1222 COVID-19 vaccine. Study findings and constraints: Only 5 or 6 AZD1222 recipients were seropositive at baseline. Repertoire collection took place solely once the T cell response had peaked. Spike-specific TCR breadth and depth went up after people got two AZD1222 doses.

The sequenced sample was peripheral blood, obtained 28 days after the second dose of the MenACWY control vaccine. The sequence derives from an adult who received the MenACWY meningococcal vaccine as a control.

Here the CDR3 reads CASRNRARSPHTDTQYF. The DNA of the CDR3 is TGTGCCAGCAGAAACCGGGCGAGGAGTCCTCACACAGATACGCAGTATTTT. The genes are TRBV5-4 and TRBJ2-3; no clear D. Germline assignment: CDR1 SGHNT and CDR2 YYREEE (reference sequence). The CDR3 loop spans 17 amino acids. V dropped 5 bases and J dropped 2 bases, with 21 bases sitting between them.